This T cell receptor beta chain was sequenced for a study of blood T cells in healthy people across ages. Findings and limits, study-wide: Without sorted subsets, naive and antigen-experienced compartments could not be conclusively compared. The study regarded diversity estimates from one million T cells as underestimates.

In regard to this clonotype: What it recognizes is unknown.

Drawn from each donor were 8.5 to 10 milliliters of peripheral blood. CDR1 is LGHNA and CDR2 is YNFKEQ in the germline V gene. Trimming removed 0 bases at V and 0 bases at J, with 9 bases between. CDR3 length: 17 amino acids. Sample-barcoded 5' priming and a J-beta primer mix drove a second PCR of about 6 to 11 cycles. TCRdb independently ran MiXCR on the 5' RACE reads; one entry per CDR3 protein. The sample carries about 1.4 million distinct CDR3 sequences, roughly 60% recorded once. Material: blood. The sequence derives from a man aged 18 to 29 in good health. This chain connects TRBV4-2 to TRBJ1-6; tentatively, D is TRBD1 (6 bases). The chain's CDR3 is CASSQDDRSSYNSPLHF. The CDR3 nucleotides read TGTGCCAGCAGCCAAGATGACAGGAGCTCCTATAATTCACCCCTCCACTTT.